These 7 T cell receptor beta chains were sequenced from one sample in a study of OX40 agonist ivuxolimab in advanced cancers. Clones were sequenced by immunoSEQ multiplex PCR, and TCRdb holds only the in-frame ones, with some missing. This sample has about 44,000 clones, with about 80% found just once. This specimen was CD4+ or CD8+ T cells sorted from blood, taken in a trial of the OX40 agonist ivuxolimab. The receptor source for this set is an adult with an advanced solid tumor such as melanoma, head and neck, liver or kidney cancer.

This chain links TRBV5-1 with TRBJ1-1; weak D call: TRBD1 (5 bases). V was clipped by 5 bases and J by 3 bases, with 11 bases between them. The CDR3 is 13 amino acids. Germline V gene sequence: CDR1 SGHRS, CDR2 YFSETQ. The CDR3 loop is CASRGTRDTEAFF. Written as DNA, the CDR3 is TGCGCCAGCAGAGGTACCAGGGACACTGAAGCTTTCTTT.

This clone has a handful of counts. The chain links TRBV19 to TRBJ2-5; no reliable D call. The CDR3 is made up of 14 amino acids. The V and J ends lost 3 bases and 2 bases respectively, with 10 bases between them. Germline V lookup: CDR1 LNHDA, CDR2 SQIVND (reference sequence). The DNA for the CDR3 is TGTGCCAGTAGTATCCCTGGGCTGCAAGAGACCCAGTACTTC. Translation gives CASSIPGLQETQYF.

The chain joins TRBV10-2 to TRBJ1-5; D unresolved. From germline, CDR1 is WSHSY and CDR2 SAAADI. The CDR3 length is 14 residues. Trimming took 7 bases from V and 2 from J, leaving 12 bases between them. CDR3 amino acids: CASKSGMGNQPQHF. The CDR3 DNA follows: TGCGCCAGCAAGTCTGGGATGGGCAATCAGCCCCAGCATTTT.

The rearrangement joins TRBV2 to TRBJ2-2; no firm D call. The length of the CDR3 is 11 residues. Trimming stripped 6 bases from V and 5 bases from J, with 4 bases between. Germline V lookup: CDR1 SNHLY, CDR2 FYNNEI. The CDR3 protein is CASRDTGELFF. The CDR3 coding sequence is TGTGCCAGCAGGGATACCGGGGAGCTGTTTTTT.

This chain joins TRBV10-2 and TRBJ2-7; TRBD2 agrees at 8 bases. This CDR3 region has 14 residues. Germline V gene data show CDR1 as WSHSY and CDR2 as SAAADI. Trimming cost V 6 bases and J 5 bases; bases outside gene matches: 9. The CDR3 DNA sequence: TGCGCCAGCAGCACCGGGACTAGAGTTGACGAGCAGTACTTC. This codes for CASSTGTRVDEQYF.

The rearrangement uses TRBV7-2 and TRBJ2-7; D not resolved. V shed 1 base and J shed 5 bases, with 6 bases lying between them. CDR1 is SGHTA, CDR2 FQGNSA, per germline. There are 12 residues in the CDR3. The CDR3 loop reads CASSLVRNEQYF. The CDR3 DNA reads TGTGCCAGCAGCTTAGTCCGAAACGAGCAGTACTTC.

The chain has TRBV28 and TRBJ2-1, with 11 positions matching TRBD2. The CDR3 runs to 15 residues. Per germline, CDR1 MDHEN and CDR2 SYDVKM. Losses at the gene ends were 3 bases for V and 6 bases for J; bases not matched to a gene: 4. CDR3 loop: CASSLGLAGGNEQFF. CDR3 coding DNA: TGTGCCAGCAGTTTGGGTCTAGCGGGAGGCAATGAGCAGTTCTTC.